This T cell receptor beta chain was captured by sequencing in a study of a mutant IDH1 vaccine in newly diagnosed glioma. Described time point: week 47, end of study. With topical imiquimod, each dose of the vaccine consisted of 300 ug of mutant IDH1 20-mer peptide. Clones were read by immunoSEQ multiplex PCR, and TCRdb kept only the in-frame ones, dropping some. Of some 40,000 clones in the sample, 60% to 85% were seen once. The length of the CDR3 is 14 residues. Deletions cut 3 bases from V and 6 bases from J, with 14 bases between. From germline, CDR1 is MRHNA and CDR2 SNTAGT. This clone has a handful of counts. The target antigen is unknown.

This TCR came from a man aged 35 to 55 with glioma. The input for sequencing was PBMCs, taken from a glioma patient whose treatment included an IDH1 peptide vaccine. The chain has TRBV6-4 and TRBJ1-1; TRBD1 is a possible D gene (6 bases). DNA of the CDR3: TGTGCCAGCAGTGAGGAAAGGGGGGCGGCTGAAGCTTTCTTT. As protein: CASSEERGAAEAFF.